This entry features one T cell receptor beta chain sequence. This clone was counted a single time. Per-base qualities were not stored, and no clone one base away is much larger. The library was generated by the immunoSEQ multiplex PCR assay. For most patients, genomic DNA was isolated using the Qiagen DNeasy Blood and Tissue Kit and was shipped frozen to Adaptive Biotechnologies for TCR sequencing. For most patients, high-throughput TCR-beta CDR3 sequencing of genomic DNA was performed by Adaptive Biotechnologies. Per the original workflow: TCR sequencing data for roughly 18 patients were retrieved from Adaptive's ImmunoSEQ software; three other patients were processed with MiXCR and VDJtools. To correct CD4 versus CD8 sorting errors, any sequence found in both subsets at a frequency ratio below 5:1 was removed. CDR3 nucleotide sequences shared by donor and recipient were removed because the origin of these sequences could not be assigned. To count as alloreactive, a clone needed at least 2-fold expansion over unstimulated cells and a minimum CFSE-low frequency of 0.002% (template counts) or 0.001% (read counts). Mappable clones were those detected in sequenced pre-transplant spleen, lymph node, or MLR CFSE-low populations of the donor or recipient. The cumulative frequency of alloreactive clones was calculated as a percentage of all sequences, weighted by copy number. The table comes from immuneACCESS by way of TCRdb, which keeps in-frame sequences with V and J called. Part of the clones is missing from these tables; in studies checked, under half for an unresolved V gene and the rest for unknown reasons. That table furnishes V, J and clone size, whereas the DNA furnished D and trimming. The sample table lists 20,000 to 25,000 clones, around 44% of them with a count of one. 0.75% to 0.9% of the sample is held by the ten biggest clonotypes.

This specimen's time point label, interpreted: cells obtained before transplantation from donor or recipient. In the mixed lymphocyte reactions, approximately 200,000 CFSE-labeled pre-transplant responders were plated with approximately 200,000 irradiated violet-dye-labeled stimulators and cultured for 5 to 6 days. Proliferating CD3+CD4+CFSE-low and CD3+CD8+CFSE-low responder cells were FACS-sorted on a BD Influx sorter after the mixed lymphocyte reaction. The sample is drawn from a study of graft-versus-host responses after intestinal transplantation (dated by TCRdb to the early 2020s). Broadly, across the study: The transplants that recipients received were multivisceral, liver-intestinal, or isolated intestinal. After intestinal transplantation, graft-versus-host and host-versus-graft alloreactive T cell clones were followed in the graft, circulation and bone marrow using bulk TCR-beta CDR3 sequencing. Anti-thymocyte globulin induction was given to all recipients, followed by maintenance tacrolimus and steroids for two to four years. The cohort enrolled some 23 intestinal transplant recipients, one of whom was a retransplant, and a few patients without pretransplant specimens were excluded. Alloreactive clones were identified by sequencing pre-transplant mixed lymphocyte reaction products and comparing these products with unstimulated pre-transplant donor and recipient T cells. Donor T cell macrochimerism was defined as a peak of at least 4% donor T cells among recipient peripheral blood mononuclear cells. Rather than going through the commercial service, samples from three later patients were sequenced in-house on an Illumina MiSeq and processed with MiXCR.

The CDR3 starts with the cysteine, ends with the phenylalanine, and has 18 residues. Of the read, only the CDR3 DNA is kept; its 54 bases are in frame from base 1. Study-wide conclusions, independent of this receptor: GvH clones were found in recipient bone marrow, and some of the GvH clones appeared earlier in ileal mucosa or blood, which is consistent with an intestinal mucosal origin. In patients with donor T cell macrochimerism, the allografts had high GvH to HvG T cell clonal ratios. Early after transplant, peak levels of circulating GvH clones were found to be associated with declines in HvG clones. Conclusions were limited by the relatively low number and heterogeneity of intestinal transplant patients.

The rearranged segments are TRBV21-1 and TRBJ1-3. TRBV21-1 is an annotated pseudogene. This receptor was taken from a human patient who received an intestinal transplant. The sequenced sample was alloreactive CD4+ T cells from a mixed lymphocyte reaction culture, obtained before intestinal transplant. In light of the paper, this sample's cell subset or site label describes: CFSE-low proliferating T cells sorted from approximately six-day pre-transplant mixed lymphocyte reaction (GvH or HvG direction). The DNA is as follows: TGTGCCAGCAGCAAAGGCCCTCGGGGGGGGTCCTCTGGAAACACCATATATTTT. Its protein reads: CASSKGPRGGSSGNTIYF.